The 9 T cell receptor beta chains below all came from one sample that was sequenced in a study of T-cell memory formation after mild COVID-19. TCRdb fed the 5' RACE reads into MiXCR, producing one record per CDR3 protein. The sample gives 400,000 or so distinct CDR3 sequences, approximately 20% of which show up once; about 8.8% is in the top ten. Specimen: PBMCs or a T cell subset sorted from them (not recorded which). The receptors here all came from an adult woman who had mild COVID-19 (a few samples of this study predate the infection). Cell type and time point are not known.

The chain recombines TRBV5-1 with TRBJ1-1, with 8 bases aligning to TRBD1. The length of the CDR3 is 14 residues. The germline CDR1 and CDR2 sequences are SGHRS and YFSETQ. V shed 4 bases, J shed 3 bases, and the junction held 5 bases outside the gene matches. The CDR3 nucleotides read TGCGCCAGCAGCATTGGACAGGGCGACACTGAAGCTTTCTTT. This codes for CASSIGQGDTEAFF.

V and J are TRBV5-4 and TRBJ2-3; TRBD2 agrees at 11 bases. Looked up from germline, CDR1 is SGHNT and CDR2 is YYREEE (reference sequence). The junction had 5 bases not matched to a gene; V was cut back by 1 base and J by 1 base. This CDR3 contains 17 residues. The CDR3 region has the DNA TGTGCCAGCAGCTTGAGGGGGACTAGCGGACGCACAGATACGCAGTATTTT. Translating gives CASSLRGTSGRTDTQYF.

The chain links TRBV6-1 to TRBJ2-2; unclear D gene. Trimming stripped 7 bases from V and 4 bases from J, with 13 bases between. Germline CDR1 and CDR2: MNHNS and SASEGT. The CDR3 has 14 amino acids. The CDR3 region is CASTKEAFTGELFF. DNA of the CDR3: TGTGCCAGCACCAAAGAGGCTTTCACCGGGGAGCTGTTTTTT.

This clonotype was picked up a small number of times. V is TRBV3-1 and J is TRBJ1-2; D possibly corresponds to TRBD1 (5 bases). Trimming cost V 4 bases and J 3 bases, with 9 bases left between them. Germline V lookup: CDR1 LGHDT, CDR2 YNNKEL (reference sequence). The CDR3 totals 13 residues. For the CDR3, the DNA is TGTGCCAGCAGCCGTCAGGGCGACTATGGCTACACCTTC. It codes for CASSRQGDYGYTF.

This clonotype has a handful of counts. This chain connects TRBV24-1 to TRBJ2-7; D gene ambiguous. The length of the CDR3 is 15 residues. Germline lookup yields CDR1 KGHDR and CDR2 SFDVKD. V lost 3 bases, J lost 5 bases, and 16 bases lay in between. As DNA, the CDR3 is TGTGCCACCAGTGATCCGGATTGGGGTGGAAACGAGCAGTACTTC. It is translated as CATSDPDWGGNEQYF.

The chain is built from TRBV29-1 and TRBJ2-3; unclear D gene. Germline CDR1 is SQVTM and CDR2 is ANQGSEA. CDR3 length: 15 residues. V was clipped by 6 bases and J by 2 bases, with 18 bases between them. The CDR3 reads CSVQDQVVTTDTQYF. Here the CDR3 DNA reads TGCAGCGTCCAAGACCAAGTTGTTACCACAGATACGCAGTATTTT.

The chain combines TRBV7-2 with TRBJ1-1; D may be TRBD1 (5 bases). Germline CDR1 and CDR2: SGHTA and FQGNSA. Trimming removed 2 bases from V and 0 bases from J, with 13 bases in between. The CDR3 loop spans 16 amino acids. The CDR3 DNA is TGTGCCAGCAGCTTACAACCCGGGGCCATGAACACTGAAGCTTTCTTT. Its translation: CASSLQPGAMNTEAFF.

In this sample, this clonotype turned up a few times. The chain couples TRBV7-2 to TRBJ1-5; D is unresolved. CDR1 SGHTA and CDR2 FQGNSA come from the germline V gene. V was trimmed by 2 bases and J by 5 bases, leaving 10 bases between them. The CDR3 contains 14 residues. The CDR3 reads CASSLRRGDQPQHF. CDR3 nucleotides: TGTGCCAGCAGCTTACGCCGGGGAGATCAGCCCCAGCATTTT. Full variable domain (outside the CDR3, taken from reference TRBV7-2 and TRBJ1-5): GAGVSQSPSNKVTEKGKDVELRCDPISGHTALYWYRQSLGQGLEFLIYFQGNSAPDKSGLPSDRFSAERTGGSVSTLTIQRTQQEDSAVYLCASSLRRGDQPQHFGDGTRLSIL.

CDR3 bases: TGTGCCAGCAGCCACGGGCCAAACTATGGCTACACCTTC. Protein sequence: CASSHGPNYGYTF. The chain uses TRBV7-3 and TRBJ1-2, with D unresolved. The CDR3 spans 13 residues. CDR1 SGHTA and CDR2 FQGTGA come from the germline V gene. The V and J ends lost 5 bases and 2 bases respectively, with 9 bases between them. The whole variable domain, filled in from reference TRBV7-3 and TRBJ1-2, reads GAGVSQTPSNKVTEKGKYVELRCDPISGHTALYWYRQSLGQGPEFLIYFQGTGAADDSGLPNDRFFAVRPEGSVSTLKIQRTERGDSAVYLCASSHGPNYGYTFGSGTRLTVV.